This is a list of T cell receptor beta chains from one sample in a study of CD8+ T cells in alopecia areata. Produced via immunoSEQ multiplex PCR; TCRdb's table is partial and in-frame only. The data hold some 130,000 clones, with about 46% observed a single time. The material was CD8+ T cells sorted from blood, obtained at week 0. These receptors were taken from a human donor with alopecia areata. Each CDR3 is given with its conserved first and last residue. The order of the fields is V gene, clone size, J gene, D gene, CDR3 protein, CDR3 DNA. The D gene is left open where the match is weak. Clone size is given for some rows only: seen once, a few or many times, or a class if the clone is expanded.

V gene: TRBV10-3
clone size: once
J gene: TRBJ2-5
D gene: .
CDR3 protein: CAISDPPGETQYF
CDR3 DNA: TGTGCCATCAGTGACCCCCCCGGGGAGACCCAGTACTTC

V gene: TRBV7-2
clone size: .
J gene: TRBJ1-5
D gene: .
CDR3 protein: CASSRVLRGNQPQHF
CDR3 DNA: TGTGCCAGCAGCCGTGTGCTTCGAGGCAATCAGCCCCAGCATTTT

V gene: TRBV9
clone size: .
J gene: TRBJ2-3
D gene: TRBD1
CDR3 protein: CASSGDRGLADTQYF
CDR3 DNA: TGTGCCAGCAGTGGGGACAGGGGGCTCGCAGATACGCAGTATTTT

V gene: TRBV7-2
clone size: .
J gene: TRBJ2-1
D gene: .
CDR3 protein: CASSLDSYNEQFF
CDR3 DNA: TGTGCCAGCAGCTTGGACAGTTACAATGAGCAGTTCTTC

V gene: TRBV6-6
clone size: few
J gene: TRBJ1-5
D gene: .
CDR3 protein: CASQPRDQPQHF
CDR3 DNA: TGTGCCAGCCAACCCCGAGATCAGCCCCAGCATTTT

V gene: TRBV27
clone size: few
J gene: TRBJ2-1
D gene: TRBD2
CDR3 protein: CASSILAGGSYNEQFF
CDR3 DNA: TGTGCCAGCAGTATCCTAGCGGGGGGCTCCTACAATGAGCAGTTCTTC

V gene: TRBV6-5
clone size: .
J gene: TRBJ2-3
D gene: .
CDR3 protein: CASSYGGGGTDTQYF
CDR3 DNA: TGTGCCAGCAGTTACGGGGGCGGGGGCACAGATACGCAGTATTTT

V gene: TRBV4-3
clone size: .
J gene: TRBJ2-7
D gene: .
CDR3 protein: CASSQDSQGYEQYF
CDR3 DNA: TGCGCCAGCAGCCAAGATTCACAGGGCTACGAGCAGTACTTC

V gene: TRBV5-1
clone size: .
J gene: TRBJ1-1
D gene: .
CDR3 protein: CASSLKAGVNTEAFF
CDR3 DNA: TGCGCCAGCAGCTTGAAGGCCGGGGTGAACACTGAAGCTTTCTTT

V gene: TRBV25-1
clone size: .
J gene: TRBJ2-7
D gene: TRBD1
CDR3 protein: CASSGSGTGVLDTYEQYF
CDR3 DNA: TGTGCCAGCAGTGGCTCCGGGACAGGGGTCCTCGACACCTACGAGCAGTACTTC

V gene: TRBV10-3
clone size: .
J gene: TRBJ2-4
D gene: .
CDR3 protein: CAISSDSFPSFQYF
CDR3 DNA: TGTGCCATCAGTTCGGACTCCTTCCCATCCTTTCAGTACTTC

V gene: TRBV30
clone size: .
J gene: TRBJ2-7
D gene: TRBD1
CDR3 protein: CAWSGTGGPYEQYF
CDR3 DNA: TGTGCCTGGAGTGGGACAGGCGGACCCTACGAGCAGTACTTC

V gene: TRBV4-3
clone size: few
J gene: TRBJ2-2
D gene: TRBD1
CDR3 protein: CASSRWDSMSLTGELFF
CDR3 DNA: TGCGCCAGCAGCCGGTGGGACAGCATGTCTTTGACCGGGGAGCTGTTTTTT

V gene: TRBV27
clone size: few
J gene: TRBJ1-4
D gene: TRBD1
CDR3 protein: CASRFTGGEEKLFF
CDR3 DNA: TGTGCCAGCAGGTTTACAGGGGGAGAAGAAAAACTGTTTTTT

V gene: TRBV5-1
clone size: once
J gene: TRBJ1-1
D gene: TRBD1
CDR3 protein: CASSFRQGGTEAFF
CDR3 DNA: TGCGCCAGCAGCTTTCGGCAGGGGGGTACTGAAGCTTTCTTT

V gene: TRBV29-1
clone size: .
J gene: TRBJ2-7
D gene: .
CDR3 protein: CSVEKVVSSSYEQYF
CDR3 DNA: TGCAGCGTTGAAAAGGTGGTATCTTCTTCCTACGAGCAGTACTTC

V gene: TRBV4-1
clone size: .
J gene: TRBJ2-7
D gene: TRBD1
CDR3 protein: CASSQADRVNEQYF
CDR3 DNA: TGCGCCAGCAGCCAAGCGGACAGGGTGAACGAGCAGTACTTC

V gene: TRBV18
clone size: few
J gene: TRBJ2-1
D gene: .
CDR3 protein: CASSPLVWVGDEQFF
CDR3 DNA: TGTGCCAGCTCACCACTAGTTTGGGTCGGCGATGAGCAGTTCTTC

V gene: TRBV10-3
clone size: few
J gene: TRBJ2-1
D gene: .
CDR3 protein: CAISDMVEREAFF
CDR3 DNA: TGTGCCATCAGTGATATGGTCGAGAGGGAAGCCTTCTTC

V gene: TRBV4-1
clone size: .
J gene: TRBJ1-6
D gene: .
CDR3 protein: CASSLNGGVPLHF
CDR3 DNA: TGCGCCAGCAGCCTCAACGGGGGGGTGCCCCTCCACTTT

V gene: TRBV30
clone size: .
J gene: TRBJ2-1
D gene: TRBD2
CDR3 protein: CAWTLGGGINEQFF
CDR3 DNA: TGTGCCTGGACCCTGGGCGGGGGGATCAATGAGCAGTTCTTC

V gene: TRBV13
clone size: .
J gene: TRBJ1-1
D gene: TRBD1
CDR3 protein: CASSSRGRGTEAFF
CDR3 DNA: TGTGCCAGCAGCTCGAGGGGGCGAGGAACTGAAGCTTTCTTT

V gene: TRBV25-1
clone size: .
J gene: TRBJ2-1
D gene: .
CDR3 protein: CASSEMRTSGKYNEQFF
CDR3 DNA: TGTGCCAGCAGTGAAATGCGAACTAGTGGAAAATACAATGAGCAGTTCTTC

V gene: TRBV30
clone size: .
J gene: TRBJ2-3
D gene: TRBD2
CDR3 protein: CAWSVLGGGGDTQYF
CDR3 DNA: TGTGCCTGGAGTGTGCTAGGCGGGGGAGGAGATACGCAGTATTTT

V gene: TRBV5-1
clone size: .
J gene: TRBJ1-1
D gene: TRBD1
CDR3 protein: CASRKTTGVRTEAFF
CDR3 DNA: TGCGCCAGCAGAAAAACCACAGGGGTGCGAACTGAAGCTTTCTTT

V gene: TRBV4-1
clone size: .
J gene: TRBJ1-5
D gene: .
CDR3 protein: CASSQVGQSPQHF
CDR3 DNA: TGCGCCAGCAGCCAAGTGGGTCAGTCGCCCCAGCATTTT

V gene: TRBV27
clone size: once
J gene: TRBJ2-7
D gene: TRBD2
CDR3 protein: CASSPTAGGLYEQYF
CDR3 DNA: TGTGCCAGCAGTCCCACCGCGGGGGGGCTGTACGAGCAGTACTTC

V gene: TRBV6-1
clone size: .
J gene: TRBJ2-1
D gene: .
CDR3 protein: CASSERSTRGNEQFF
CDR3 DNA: TGTGCCAGCAGTGAGCGCAGCACCAGGGGCAATGAGCAGTTCTTC

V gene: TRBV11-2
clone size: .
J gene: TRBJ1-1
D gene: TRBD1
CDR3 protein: CASSLDLDREAFF
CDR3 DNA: TGTGCCAGCAGCTTAGATCTGGACAGGGAGGCTTTCTTT

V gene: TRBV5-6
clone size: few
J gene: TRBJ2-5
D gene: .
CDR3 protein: CASSLLDETQYF
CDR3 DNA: TGTGCCAGCAGCTTGCTCGATGAGACCCAGTACTTC

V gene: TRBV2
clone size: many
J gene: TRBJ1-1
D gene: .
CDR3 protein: CASGGEVINTEAFF
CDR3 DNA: TGTGCCAGCGGGGGGGAGGTTATTAACACTGAAGCTTTCTTT

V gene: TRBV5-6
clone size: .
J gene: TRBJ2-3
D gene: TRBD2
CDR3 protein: CASSLLPSGDFTDTQYF
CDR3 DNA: TGTGCCAGCAGCCTGCTGCCTAGCGGGGATTTCACAGATACGCAGTATTTT

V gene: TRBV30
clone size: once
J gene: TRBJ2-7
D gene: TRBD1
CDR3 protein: CAWSVRGQGYEQYF
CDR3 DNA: TGTGCCTGGAGTGTACGGGGACAGGGTTACGAGCAGTACTTC

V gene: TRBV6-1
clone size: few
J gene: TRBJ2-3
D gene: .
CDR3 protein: CASSGAKFHTQYF
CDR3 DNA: TGTGCCAGCAGTGGGGCTAAGTTCCATACGCAGTATTTT

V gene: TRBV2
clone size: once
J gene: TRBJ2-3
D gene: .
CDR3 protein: CASRGISTDTQYF
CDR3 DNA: TGTGCCAGCAGGGGGATCAGCACAGATACGCAGTATTTT

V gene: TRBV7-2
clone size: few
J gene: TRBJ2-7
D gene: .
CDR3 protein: CASSWGHDSYEQYF
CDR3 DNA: TGTGCCAGCAGCTGGGGACACGACTCCTACGAGCAGTACTTC

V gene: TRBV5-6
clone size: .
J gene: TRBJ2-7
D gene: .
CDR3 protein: CASSLIGEQYF
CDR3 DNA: TGTGCCAGCAGCTTGATTGGAGAGCAGTACTTC

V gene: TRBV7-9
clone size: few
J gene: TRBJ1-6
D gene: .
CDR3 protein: CASSSEGGSPLHF
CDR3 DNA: TGTGCCAGCAGCTCCGAGGGGGGTTCACCCCTCCACTTT

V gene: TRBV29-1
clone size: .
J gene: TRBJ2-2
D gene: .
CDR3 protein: CSVVGTTNTGELFF
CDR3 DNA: TGCAGCGTTGTGGGAACAACGAACACCGGGGAGCTGTTTTTT

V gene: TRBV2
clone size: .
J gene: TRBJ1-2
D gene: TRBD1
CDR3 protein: CARTRDRGYYGYTF
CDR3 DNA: TGTGCCAGGACCCGGGACAGGGGGTACTATGGCTACACCTTC

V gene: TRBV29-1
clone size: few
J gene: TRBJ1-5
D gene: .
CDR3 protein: CSVEKDVGQPQHF
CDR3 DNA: TGCAGCGTTGAAAAGGACGTCGGGCAGCCCCAGCATTTT

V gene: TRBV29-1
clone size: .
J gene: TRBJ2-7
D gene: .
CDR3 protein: CSASTEPYEQYF
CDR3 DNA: TGCAGCGCCTCGACCGAGCCCTACGAGCAGTACTTC

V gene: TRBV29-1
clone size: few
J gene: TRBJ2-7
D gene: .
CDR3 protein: CSVEGLEGVYEQYF
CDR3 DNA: TGCAGCGTTGAAGGGCTCGAGGGCGTCTACGAGCAGTACTTC

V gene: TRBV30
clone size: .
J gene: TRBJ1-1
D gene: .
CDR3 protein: CAWSGVVNTEAFF
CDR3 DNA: TGTGCCTGGAGTGGGGTTGTGAACACTGAAGCTTTCTTT

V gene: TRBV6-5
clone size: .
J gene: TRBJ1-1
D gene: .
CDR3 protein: CASSSGTVNTEAFF
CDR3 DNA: TGTGCCAGCAGTTCAGGGACGGTTAACACTGAAGCTTTCTTT

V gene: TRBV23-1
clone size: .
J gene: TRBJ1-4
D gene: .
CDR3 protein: CASSQSPGRLRGIHEKLFF
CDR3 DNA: TGCGCCAGCAGTCAATCTCCAGGGCGACTAAGGGGGATTCATGAAAAACTGTTTTTT

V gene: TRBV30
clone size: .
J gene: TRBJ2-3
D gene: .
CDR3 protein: CAWSIVGDTQYF
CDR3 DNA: TGTGCCTGGAGTATCGTGGGAGATACGCAGTATTTT

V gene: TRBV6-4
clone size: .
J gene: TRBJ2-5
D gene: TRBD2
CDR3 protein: CASSDSTSGGAETQYF
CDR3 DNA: TGTGCCAGCAGTGACTCGACTAGCGGGGGGGCAGAGACCCAGTACTTC

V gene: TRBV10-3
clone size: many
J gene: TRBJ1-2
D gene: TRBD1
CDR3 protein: CAIGTGNGYTF
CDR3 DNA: TGTGCCATCGGGACAGGGAATGGCTACACCTTC

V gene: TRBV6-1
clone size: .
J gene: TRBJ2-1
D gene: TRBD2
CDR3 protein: CASRGTSGGADEQFF
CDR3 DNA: TGTGCCAGCAGGGGAACTAGCGGGGGGGCCGATGAGCAGTTCTTC

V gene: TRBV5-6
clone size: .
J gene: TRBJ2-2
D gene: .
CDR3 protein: CASSPRSNTGELFF
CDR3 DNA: TGTGCCAGCAGCCCCAGATCGAACACCGGGGAGCTGTTTTTT